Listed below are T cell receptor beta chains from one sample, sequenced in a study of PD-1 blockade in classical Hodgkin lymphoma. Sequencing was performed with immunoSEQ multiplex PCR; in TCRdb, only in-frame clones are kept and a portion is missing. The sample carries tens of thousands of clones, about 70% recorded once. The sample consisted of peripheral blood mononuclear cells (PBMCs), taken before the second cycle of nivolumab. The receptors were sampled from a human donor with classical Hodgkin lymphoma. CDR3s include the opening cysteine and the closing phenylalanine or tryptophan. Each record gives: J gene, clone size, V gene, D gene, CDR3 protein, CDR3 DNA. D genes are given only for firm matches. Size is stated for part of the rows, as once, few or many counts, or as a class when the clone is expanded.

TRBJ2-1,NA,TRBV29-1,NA,CSVDRQGWDEQFF,TGCAGCGTTGATCGCCAGGGGTGGGATGAGCAGTTCTTC
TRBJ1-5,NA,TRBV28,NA,CASSLAGTLYQPQHF,TGTGCCAGCAGTTTAGCCGGGACACTTTATCAGCCCCAGCATTTT
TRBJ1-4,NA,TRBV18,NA,CASSRGNLNEKLFF,TGTGCCAGCTCACGGGGGAATCTAAATGAAAAACTGTTTTTT
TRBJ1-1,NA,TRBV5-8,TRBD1,CASRTQGITEAFF,TGTGCCAGCAGAACACAGGGGATCACTGAAGCTTTCTTT
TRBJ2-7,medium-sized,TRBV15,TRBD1,CATSREDRALGEQYF,TGTGCCACCAGCAGAGAGGACAGGGCCCTGGGGGAGCAGTACTTC
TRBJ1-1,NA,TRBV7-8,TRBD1,CASSLFQGAQAFF,TGTGCCAGCAGCTTATTTCAGGGGGCCCAAGCTTTCTTT
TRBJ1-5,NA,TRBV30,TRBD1,CARPGQWIYSNQPQHF,TGTGCCCGACCGGGACAGTGGATCTATAGCAATCAGCCCCAGCATTTT
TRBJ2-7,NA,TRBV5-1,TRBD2,CASSTLAGGSYEQYF,TGCGCCAGCAGCACCCTAGCGGGGGGCTCCTACGAGCAGTACTTC
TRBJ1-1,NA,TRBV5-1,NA,CASSATGIRTEAFF,TGCGCCAGCAGCGCTACAGGGATCCGCACTGAAGCTTTCTTT
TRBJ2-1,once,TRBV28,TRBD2,CASGRGRLSEQFF,TGTGCCAGCGGCCGCGGGAGGTTGTCGGAGCAGTTCTTC
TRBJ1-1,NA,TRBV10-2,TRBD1,CASSDAGTGAAEAFF,TGCGCCAGCAGTGATGCCGGGACAGGGGCCGCTGAAGCTTTCTTT
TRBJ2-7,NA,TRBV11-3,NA,CASSPSGGEQYF,TGTGCCAGCAGCCCCAGCGGAGGCGAGCAGTACTTC
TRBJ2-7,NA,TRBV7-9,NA,CASSLGSYEQYF,TGTGCCAGCAGTCTCGGGTCCTACGAGCAGTACTTC
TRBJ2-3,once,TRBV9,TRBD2,CASSVADSGYVTQYF,TGTGCCAGCAGCGTAGCCGATAGCGGGTATGTTACGCAGTATTTT
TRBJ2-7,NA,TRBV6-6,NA,CASSYPQAGEQYF,TGTGCCAGCAGTTACCCTCAGGCCGGCGAGCAGTACTTC
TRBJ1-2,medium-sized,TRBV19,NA,CASSLGPPYGYTF,TGTGCCAGTAGTCTCGGGCCGCCTTATGGCTACACCTTC
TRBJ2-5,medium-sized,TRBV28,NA,CASSLALEVETQYF,TGTGCCAGCAGTTTAGCCCTCGAGGTGGAGACCCAGTACTTC
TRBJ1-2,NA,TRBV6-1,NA,CASSEANYGYTF,TGTGCCAGCAGTGAGGCTAACTATGGCTACACCTTC
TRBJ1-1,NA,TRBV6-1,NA,CATLPRVTEAFF,TGTGCCACCCTTCCTAGGGTCACTGAAGCTTTCTTT
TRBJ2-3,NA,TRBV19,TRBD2,CASTKTSGRDPNTDTQYF,TGTGCCAGTACCAAAACTAGCGGGCGCGATCCCAACACAGATACGCAGTATTTT
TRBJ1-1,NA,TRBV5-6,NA,CASSWDHLNTEAFF,TGTGCCAGCAGTTGGGACCACCTGAACACTGAAGCTTTCTTT